This TCR beta chain was sequenced in a study of T cells generated in artificial thymic organoids. Semi-nested PCR with reverse primers in the TRAC or TRBC constant regions amplified each chain separately. Between roughly 3 and 550 ng total RNA went into cDNA synthesis. TCRdb re-derived calls from the 5' RACE reads in MiXCR, one entry per CDR3 protein. Of 5,000 to 7,000 distinct CDR3 sequences in the sample, 32% were seen once. Primary CD8+ T cells were isolated by magnetic bead enrichment. Sorting markers: CD3+TCRalphabeta+CD8+CD45RO-CCR7+, for blood naive CD8 cells. RNA was purified from about 40,000 to 200,000 sorted cells per sample. The CDR3 sequence is 16 residues long. In the case of this clonotype: A much larger clone is a single base away; this may be a read error.

The V call is TRBV12-3 or TRBV12-4, the J call TRBJ1-2; TRBD1 matches 8 bases. The sequencing input was naive CD8+ T cells from blood. Noted subset: CD3+TCRalphabeta+CD8SP T cells; for blood, CD45RO-CCR7+ naive CD8+ T cells. This sequence originates from a human donor who gave cord blood stem cells for thymic organoid culture, a cardiac surgery patient who gave postnatal thymus, or a blood donor (not recorded which). The CDR3 nucleotides are TGTGTCAGCAGTCCCGCATCCACCGGGACAGGCAATGGCTACACCTTC. It translates to CVSSPASTGTGNGYTF.